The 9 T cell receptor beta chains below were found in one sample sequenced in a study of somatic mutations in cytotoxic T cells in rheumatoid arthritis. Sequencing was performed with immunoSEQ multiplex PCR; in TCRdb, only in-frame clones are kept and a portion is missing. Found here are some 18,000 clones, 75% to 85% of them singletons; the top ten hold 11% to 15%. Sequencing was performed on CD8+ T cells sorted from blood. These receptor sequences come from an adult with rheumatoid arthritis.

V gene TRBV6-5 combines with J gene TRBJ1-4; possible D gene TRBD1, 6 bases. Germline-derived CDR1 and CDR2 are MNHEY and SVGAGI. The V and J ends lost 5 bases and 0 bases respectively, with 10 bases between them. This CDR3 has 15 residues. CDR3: CASSLRGTTNEKLFF. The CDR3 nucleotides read TGTGCCAGCAGTCTCAGGGGTACAACTAATGAAAAACTGTTTTTT.

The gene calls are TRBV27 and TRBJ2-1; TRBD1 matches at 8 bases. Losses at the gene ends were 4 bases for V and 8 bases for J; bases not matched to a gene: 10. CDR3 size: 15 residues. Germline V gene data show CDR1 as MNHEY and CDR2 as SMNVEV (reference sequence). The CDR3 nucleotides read TGTGCCAGCAGTTCCGCTCACAGGGGGAACGATGAGCAGTTCTTC. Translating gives CASSSAHRGNDEQFF.

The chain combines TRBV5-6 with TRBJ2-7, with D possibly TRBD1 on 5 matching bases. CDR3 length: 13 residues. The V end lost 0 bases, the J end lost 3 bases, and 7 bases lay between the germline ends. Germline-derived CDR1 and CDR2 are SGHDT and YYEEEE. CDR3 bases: TGTGCCAGCAGCTTGGGACAGAACTACGAGCAGTACTTC. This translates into CASSLGQNYEQYF.

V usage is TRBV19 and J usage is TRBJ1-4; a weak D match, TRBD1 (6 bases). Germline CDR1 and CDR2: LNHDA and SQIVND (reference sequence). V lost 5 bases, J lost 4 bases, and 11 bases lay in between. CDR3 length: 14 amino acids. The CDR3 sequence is CASSVGHGNEKLFF. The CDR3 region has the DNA TGTGCCAGTAGTGTGGGACACGGTAATGAAAAACTGTTTTTT.

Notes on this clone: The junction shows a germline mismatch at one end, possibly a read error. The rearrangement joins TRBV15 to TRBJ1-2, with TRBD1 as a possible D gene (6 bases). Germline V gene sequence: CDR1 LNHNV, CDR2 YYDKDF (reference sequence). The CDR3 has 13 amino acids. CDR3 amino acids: CATSRYGQLSYDF. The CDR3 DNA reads TGTGCCACCAGCAGGTATGGACAGTTGTCATACGACTTC. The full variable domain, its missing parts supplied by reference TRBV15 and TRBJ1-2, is DAMVIQNPRYQVTQFGKPVTLSCSQTLNHNVMYWYQQKSSQAPKLLFHYYDKDFNNEADTPDNFQSRRPNTSFCFLDIRSPGLGDTAMYLCATSRYGQLSYDFGSGTRLTVV.

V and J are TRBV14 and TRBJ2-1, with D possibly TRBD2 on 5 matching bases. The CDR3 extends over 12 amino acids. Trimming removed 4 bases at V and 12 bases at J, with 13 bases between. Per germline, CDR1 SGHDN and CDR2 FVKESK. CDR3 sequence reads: CASSPSGGPQFF. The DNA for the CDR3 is TGTGCCAGCAGCCCCTCCGGAGGCCCGCAGTTCTTC.

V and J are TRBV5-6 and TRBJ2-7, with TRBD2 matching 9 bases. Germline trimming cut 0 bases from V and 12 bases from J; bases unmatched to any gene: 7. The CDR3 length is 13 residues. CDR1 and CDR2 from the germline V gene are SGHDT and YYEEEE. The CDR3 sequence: CASSLGASGIWYF. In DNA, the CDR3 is TGTGCCAGCAGCTTGGGGGCTAGCGGGATTTGGTACTTC.

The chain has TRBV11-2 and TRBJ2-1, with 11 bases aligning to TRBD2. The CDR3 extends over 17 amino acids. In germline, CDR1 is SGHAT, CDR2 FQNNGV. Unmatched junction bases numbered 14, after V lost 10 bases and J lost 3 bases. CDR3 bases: TGTGCCATCCCGGTCGCTGGGACTAGCGGCCTCTACAATGAGCAGTTCTTC. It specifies CAIPVAGTSGLYNEQFF.

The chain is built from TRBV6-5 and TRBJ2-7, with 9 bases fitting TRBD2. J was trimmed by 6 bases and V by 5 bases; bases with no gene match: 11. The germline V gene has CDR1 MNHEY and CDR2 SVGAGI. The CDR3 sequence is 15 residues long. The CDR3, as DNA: TGTGCCAGCAGTATTTCTCAGCGGGGGGCCAGCGAGCAGTACTTC. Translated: CASSISQRGASEQYF.